This T cell receptor (beta chain) comes out of a study of cytomegalovirus exposure and HLA in healthy donors. V was shortened by 2 bases and J by 5 bases, with 8 bases between the two germline ends. The CDR3 is 14 amino acids. Germline CDR1 reads SGHRS; CDR2 reads YFSETQ. Primers for the PCR totalled 60 Vbeta and 13 Jbeta. TCRdb's copy holds only in-frame clones and misses some; the assay was immunoSEQ multiplex PCR. In the table there are 170,000 or so clones, about 77% of which are singletons. Study conclusions and caveats: Researchers reported in a later analysis that a missense DCLRE1C variant was tied to TCR beta V- and J-gene trimming.

Comment on this clone: Its antigen is unknown.

This chain uses TRBV5-1 with TRBJ1-6, with a tentative D call TRBD1 (5 bases). Sequences were obtained from PBMCs. The receptor's source is a man in his sixties in good health and CMV-seronegative. This CDR3 reads CASSLLRDNSPLHF. CDR3 nucleotides: TGCGCCAGCAGCTTACTCAGGGATAATTCACCCCTCCACTTT.